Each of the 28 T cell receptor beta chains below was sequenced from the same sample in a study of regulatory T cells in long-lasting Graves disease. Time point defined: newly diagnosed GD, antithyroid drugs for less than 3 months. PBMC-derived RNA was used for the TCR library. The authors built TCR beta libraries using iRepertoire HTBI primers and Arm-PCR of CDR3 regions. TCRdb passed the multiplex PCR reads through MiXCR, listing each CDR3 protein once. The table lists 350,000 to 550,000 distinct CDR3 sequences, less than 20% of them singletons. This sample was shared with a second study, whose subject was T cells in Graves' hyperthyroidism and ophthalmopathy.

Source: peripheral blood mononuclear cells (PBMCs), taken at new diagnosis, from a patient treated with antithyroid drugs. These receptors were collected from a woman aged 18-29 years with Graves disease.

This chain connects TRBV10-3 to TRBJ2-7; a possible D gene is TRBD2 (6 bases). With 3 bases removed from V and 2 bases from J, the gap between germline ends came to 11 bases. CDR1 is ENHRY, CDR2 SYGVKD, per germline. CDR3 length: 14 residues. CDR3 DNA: TGTGCCATCAGTGATAGGGAGGCGACCTACGAGCAGTACTTC. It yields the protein CAISDREATYEQYF.

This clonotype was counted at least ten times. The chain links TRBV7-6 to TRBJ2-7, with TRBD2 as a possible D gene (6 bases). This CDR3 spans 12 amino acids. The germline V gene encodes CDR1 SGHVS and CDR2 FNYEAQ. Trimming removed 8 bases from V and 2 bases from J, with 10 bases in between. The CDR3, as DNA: TGTGCCAGCGCGGGACTCCCCTACGAGCAGTACTTC. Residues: CASAGLPYEQYF. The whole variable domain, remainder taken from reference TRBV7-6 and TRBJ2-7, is GAGVSQSPRYKVTKRGQDVALRCDPISGHVSLYWYRQALGQGPEFLTYFNYEAQQDKSGLPNDRFSAERPEGSISTLTIQRTEQRDSAMYRCASAGLPYEQYFGPGTRLTVT.

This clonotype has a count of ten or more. CDR3 loop: CASSLGLAGGTQYF. Here the CDR3 DNA reads TGTGCCAGCAGCTTGGGCCTAGCGGGAGGTACGCAGTATTTT. The J gene is TRBJ2-3, the V gene TRBV7-9, with TRBD2 matching 11 bases. The trim removed 3 bases at V and 8 bases at J, leaving 4 bases unmatched. Germline CDR1 SEHNR, CDR2 FQNEAQ (reference sequence). This CDR3 is built from 14 residues. Looking up the rest from reference TRBV7-9 and TRBJ2-3 gives the full variable domain: DTGVSQNPRHKITKRGQNVTFRCDPISEHNRLYWYRQTLGQGPEFLTYFQNEAQLEKSRLLSDRFSAERPKGSFSTLEIQRTEQGDSAMYLCASSLGLAGGTQYFGPGTRLTVL.

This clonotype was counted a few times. CDR3 protein: CASSLVASGGLLGEQFF. DNA for the CDR3: TGTGCCAGCAGCTTAGTCGCTAGCGGGGGCCTTCTTGGAGAGCAGTTCTTC. The genes are TRBV7-9 and TRBJ2-1; 10 nucleotides agree with TRBD2. The CDR3 is made up of 17 amino acids. The germline V gene encodes CDR1 SEHNR and CDR2 FQNEAQ (reference sequence). J gave up 10 bases and V 1 base, and 13 bases lay outside the gene matches.

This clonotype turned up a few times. CDR3 amino acids: CASSSLAGASYEQYF. As DNA, the CDR3 is TGTGCCAGCAGCTCACTAGCGGGGGCCTCCTACGAGCAGTACTTC. The chain is built from TRBV7-9 and TRBJ2-7; TRBD2 matches at 11 bases. Germline CDR1 is SEHNR and CDR2 is FQNEAQ (reference sequence). The V gene end was trimmed by 4 bases and the J gene end by 0 bases; junction bases not matched to a gene: 2. The CDR3 totals 15 residues.

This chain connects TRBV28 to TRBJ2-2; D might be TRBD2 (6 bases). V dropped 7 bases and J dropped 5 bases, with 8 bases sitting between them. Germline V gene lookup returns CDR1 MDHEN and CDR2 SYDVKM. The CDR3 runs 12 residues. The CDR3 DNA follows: TGTGCCAGCAAGGCGGGAACCGGGGAGCTGTTTTTT. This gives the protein CASKAGTGELFF.

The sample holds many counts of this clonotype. The CDR3 DNA reads TGTGCCAGCTCAAAGACGGATACCAACACTGAAGCTTTCTTT. Amino acids: CASSKTDTNTEAFF. The chain combines TRBV18 with TRBJ1-1; the D is unclear. CDR3 size: 14 residues. Germline CDR1 KGHSH, CDR2 LQKENI. With 5 bases removed from V and 2 bases from J, the gap between germline ends came to 12 bases. Looking up the rest from reference TRBV18 and TRBJ1-1 gives the full variable domain: NAGVMQNPRHLVRRRGQEARLRCSPMKGHSHVYWYRQLPEEGLKFMVYLQKENIIDESGMPKERFSAEFPKEGPSILRIQQVVRGDSAAYFCASSKTDTNTEAFFGQGTRLTVV.

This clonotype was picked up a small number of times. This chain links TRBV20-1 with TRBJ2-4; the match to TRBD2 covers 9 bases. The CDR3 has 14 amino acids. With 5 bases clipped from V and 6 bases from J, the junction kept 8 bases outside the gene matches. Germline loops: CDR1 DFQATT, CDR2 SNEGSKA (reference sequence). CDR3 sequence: CSAPPTSGRNIQYF. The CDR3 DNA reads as TGCAGTGCTCCCCCCACTAGCGGGCGAAACATTCAGTACTTC.

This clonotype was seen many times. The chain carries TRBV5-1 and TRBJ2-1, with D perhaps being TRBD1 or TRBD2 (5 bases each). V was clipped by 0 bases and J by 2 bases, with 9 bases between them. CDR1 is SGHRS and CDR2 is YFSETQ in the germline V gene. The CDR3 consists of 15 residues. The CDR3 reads CASSLEGRAYNEQFF. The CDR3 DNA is TGCGCCAGCAGCTTGGAGGGACGGGCCTACAATGAGCAGTTCTTC. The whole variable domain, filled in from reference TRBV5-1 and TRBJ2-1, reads KAGVTQTPRYLIKTRGQQVTLSCSPISGHRSVSWYQQTPGQGLQFLFEYFSETQRNKGNFPGRFSGRQFSNSRSEMNVSTLELGDSALYLCASSLEGRAYNEQFFGPGTRLTVL.

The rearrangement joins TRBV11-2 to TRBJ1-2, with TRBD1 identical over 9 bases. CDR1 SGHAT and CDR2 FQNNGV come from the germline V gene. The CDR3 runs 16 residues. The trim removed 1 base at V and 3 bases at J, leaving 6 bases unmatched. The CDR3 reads CASSLGRTGVDYGYTF. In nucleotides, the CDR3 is TGTGCCAGCAGCTTAGGAAGGACAGGGGTCGACTATGGCTACACCTTC.

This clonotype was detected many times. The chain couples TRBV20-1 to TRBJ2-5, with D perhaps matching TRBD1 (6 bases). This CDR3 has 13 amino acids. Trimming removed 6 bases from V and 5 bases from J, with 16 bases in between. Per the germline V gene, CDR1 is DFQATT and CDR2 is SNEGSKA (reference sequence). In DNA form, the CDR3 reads TGCAGTGCCGAAGGAGGACAGTCCGAGACCCAGTACTTC. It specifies CSAEGGQSETQYF.

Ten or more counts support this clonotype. The CDR3 nucleotides are TGTGCCTGGTCCGACAGGGGTGGTCAGCCCCAGCATTTT. This encodes CAWSDRGGQPQHF. The V gene is TRBV30, the J gene TRBJ1-5; TRBD1 matches at 8 bases. Germline trimming cut 5 bases from V and 6 bases from J; bases unmatched to any gene: 6. The CDR3 has 13 amino acids. CDR1 is GTSNPN, CDR2 SVGIG, per germline (reference sequence).

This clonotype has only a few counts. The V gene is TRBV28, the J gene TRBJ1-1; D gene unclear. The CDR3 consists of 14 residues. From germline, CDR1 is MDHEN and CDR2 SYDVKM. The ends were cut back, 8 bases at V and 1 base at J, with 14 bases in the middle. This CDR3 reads CASPPSGRNTEAFF. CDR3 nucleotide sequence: TGTGCCAGCCCCCCTTCCGGGAGGAACACTGAAGCTTTCTTT.

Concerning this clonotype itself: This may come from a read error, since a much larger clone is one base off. CDR3 residues: CASRFSLGSTEAFF. CDR3 in DNA: TGTGCCAGCAGGTTTTCCCTGGGGAGCACTGAAGCTTTCTTT. This chain joins TRBV28 and TRBJ1-1; D gene ambiguous. The CDR3 extends over 14 amino acids. Trimming cost V 6 bases and J 4 bases, with 15 bases left between them. Germline V gives CDR1 MDHEN, CDR2 SYDVKM. Looking up the rest from reference TRBV28 and TRBJ1-1 gives the full variable domain: DVKVTQSSRYLVKRTGEKVFLECVQDMDHENMFWYRQDPGLGLRLIYFSYDVKMKEKGDIPEGYSVSREKKERFSLILESASTNQTSMYLCASRFSLGSTEAFFGQGTRLTVV.

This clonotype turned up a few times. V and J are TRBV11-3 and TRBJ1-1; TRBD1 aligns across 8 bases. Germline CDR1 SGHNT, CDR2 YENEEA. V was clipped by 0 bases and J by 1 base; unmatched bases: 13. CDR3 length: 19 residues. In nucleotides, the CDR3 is TGTGCCAGCAGCTTAGATCACAGGGGGGCTTTTTATGAGAACACTGAAGCTTTCTTT. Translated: CASSLDHRGAFYENTEAFF.

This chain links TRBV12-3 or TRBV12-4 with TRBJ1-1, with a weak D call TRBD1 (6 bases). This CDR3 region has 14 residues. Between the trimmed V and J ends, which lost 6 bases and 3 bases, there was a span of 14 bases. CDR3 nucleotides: TGTGCCAGCAGCGCGAGGGAGGGGGACACTGAAGCTTTCTTT. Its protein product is CASSAREGDTEAFF.

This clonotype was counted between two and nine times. DNA for the CDR3: TGTGCCAGCAGTCCCGGGACAGGGGTCCCCGGGGAGCTGTTTTTT. Amino acid sequence: CASSPGTGVPGELFF. This chain connects TRBV6-1 to TRBJ2-2, with 10 bases fitting TRBD1. The CDR3 contains 15 residues. V shed 5 bases, J shed 6 bases, and the junction held 6 bases outside the gene matches. Germline V lookup: CDR1 MNHNS, CDR2 SASEGT.

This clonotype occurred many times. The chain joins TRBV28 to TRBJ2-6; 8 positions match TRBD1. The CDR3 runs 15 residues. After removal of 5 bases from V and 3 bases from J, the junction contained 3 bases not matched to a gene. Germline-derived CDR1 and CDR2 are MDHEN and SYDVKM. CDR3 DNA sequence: TGTGCCAGCAGTCACAGGGGGATTGGGGCCAACGTCCTGACTTTC. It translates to CASSHRGIGANVLTF.

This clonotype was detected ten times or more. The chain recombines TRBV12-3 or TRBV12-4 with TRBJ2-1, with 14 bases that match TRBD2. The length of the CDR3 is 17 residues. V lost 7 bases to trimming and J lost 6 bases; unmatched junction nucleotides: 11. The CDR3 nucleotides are TGTGCCAGCAACTCTACCGGACTAGCGGGAGGTTTCAATGAGCAGTTCTTC. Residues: CASNSTGLAGGFNEQFF.

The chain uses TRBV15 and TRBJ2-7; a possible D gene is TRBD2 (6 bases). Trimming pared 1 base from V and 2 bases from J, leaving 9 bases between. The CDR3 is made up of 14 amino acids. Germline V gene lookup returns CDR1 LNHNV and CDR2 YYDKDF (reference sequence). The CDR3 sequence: CATSRARGPYEQYF. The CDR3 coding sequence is TGTGCCACCAGCAGAGCGCGGGGCCCCTACGAGCAGTACTTC.

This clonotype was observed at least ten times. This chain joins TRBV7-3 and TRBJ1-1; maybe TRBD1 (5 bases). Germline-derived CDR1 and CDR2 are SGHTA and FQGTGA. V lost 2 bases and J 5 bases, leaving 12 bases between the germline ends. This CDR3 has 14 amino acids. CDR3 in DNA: TGTGCCAGCAGCTTAGGGGGAGGGAGTACTGAAGCTTTCTTT. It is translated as CASSLGGGSTEAFF.

CDR3 residues: CASSLRTVPSYEQYF. The CDR3 coding sequence is TGTGCCAGCAGCTTACGGACAGTCCCCTCCTACGAGCAGTACTTC. The chain has TRBV5-6 and TRBJ2-7; TRBD1 is a possible D gene (6 bases). The CDR3 has 15 amino acids. V dropped 2 bases and J dropped 0 bases, with 12 bases sitting between them. Germline V CDR1 and CDR2: SGHDT, YYEEEE.

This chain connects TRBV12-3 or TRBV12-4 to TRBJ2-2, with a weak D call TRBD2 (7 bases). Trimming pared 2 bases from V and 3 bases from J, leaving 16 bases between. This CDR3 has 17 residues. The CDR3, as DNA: TGTGCCAGCAGTTTAAGGGGGGGCTCTCAGGACACCGGGGAGCTGTTTTTT. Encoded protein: CASSLRGGSQDTGELFF.

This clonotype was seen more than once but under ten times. In nucleotides, the CDR3 is TGTGCCAGCAGCCAGGCTTCTAGCGGGAGAGCTGAGCAGTTCTTC. Its translation is CASSQASSGRAEQFF. This sequence joins TRBV14 and TRBJ2-1, with 10 bases that match TRBD2. Germline lookup yields CDR1 SGHDN and CDR2 FVKESK. The trim removed 3 bases at V and 9 bases at J, leaving 8 bases unmatched. The CDR3 contains 15 residues.

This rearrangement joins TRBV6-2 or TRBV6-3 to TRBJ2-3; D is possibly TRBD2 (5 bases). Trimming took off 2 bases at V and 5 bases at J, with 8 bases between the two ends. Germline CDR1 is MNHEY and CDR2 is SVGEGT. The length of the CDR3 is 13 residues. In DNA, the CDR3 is TGTGCCAGCAGTTACGTAGAGGGAGATACGCAGTATTTT. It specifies CASSYVEGDTQYF.

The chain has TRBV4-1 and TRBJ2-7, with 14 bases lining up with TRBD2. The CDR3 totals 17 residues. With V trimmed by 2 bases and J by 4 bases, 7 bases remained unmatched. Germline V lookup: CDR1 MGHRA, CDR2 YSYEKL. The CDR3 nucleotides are TGCGCCAGCAGCCAAAGCAGCGGACTAGCGGGAGGTTACGAGCAGTACTTC. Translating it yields CASSQSSGLAGGYEQYF.

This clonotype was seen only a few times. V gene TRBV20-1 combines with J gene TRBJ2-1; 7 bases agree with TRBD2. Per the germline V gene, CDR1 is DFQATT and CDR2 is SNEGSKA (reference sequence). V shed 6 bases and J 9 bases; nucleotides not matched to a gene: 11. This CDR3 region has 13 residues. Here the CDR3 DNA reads TGCAGTGCCCTGCGGGCGGGAGAGGGTGAGCAGTTCTTC. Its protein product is CSALRAGEGEQFF.

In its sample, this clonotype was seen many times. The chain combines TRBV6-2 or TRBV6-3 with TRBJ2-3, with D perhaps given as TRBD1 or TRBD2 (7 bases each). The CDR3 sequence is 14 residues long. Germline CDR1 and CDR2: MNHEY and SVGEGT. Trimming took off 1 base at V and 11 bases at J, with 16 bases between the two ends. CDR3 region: CASSYFGDSGEQYF. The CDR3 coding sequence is TGTGCCAGCAGTTACTTTGGGGACAGCGGGGAGCAGTATTTT.